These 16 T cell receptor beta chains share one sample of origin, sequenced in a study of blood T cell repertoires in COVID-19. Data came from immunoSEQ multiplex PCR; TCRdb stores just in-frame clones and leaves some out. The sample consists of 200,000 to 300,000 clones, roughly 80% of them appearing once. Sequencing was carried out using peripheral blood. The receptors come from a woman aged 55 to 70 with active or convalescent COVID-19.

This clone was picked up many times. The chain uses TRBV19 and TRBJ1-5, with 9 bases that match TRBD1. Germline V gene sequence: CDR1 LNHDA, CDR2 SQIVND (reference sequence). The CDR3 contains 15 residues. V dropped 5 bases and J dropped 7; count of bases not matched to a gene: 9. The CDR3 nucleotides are TGTGCCAGTAGTCGGACAGGGGCAGTAGGCCAGCCCCAGCATTTT. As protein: CASSRTGAVGQPQHF.

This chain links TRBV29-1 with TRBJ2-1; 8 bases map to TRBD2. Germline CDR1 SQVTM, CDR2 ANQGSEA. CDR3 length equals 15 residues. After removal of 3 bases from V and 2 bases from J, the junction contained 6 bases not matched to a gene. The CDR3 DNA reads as TGCAGCGTTGATTCGGGACTAGGTCCCTACAATGAGCAGTTCTTC. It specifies CSVDSGLGPYNEQFF.

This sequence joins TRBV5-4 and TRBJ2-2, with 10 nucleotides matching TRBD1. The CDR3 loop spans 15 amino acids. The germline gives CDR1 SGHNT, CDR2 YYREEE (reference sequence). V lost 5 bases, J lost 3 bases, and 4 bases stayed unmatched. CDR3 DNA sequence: TGTGCCAGCAGGCAGGGGACAGGGGACACCGGGGAGCTGTTTTTT. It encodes CASRQGTGDTGELFF.

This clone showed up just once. CDR3 residues: CAISGLGGGAGRTDTQYF. In nucleotides, the CDR3 is TGTGCCATCAGTGGTCTAGGCGGGGGGGCCGGGAGGACAGATACGCAGTATTTT. The rearrangement uses TRBV10-3 and TRBJ2-3, with 9 positions matching TRBD2. The CDR3 runs to 18 residues. V was clipped by 4 bases and J by 3 bases; unmatched bases: 14. Germline CDR1 ENHRY, CDR2 SYGVKD.

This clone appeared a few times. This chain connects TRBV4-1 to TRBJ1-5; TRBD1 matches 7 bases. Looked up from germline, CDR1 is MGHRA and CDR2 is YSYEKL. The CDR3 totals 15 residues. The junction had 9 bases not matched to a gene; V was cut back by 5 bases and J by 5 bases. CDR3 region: CASSFRTGRDQPQHF. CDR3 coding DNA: TGCGCCAGCAGCTTTCGGACAGGTAGGGATCAGCCCCAGCATTTT.

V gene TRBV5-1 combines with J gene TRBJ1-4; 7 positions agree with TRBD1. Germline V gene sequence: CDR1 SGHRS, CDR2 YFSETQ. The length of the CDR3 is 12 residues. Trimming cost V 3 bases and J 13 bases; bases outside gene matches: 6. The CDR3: CASSSQGRLLFF. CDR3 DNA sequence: TGCGCCAGCAGCTCACAGGGGCGGCTACTGTTTTTT. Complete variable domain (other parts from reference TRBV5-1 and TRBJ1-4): KAGVTQTPRYLIKTRGQQVTLSCSPISGHRSVSWYQQTPGQGLQFLFEYFSETQRNKGNFPGRFSGRQFSNSRSEMNVSTLELGDSALYLCASSSQGRLLFFGSGTQLSVL.

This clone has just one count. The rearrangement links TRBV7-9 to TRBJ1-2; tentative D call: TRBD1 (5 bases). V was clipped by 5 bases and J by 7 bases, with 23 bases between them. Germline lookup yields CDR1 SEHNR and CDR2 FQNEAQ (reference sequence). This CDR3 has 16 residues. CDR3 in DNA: TGTGCCAGCAGCCCATCACACGCACGCGGGGGGAGTGGCTACACCTTC. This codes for CASSPSHARGGSGYTF.

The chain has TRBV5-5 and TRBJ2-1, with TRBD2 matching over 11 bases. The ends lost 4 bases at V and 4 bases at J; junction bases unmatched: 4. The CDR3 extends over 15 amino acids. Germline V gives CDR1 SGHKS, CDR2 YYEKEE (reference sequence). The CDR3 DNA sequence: TGTGCCAGCAGCCCGGGGACTAGCGGATACAATGAGCAGTTCTTC. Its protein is CASSPGTSGYNEQFF.

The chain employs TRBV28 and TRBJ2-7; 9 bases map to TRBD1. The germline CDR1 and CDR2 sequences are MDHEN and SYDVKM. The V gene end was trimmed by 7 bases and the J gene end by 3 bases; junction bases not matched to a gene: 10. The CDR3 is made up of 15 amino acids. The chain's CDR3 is CASKTSGQGIYEQYV. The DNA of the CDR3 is TGTGCCAGCAAAACGTCGGGACAGGGTATCTACGAGCAGTACGTC.

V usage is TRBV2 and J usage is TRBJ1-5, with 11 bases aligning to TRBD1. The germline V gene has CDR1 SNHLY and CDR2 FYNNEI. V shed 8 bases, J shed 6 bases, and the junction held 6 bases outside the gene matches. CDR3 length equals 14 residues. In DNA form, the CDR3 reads TGTGCCAGCGCACGGACAGGGGGCTCTCAGCCCCAGCATTTT. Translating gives CASARTGGSQPQHF.

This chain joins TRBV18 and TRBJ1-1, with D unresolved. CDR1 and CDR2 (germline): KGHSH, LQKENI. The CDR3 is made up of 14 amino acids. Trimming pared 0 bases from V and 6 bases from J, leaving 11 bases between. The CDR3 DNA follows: TGTGCCAGCTCACCACCGTTTTCACAGTCTGAAGCTTTCTTT. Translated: CASSPPFSQSEAFF.

Here the CDR3 reads CASNRGRVDTQYF. The CDR3 nucleotides read TGTGCCAGCAACAGGGGGCGGGTAGATACGCAGTATTTT. The V gene is TRBV2, the J gene TRBJ2-3, with 9 positions matching TRBD1. Per germline, CDR1 SNHLY and CDR2 FYNNEI. Losses at the gene ends were 7 bases for V and 5 bases for J; bases not matched to a gene: 4. The CDR3 is 13 amino acids.

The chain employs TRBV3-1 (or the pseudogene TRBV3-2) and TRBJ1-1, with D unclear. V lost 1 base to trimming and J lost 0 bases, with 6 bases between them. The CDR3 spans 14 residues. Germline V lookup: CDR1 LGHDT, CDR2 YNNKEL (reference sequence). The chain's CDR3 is CASSQGHLNTEAFF. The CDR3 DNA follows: TGTGCCAGCAGCCAAGGACACTTGAACACTGAAGCTTTCTTT.

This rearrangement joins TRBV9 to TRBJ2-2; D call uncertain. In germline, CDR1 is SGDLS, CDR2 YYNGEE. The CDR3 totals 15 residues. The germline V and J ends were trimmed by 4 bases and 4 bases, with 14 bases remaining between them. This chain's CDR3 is CASSRSSGITGELFF. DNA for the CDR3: TGTGCCAGCAGCAGATCATCAGGTATCACCGGGGAGCTGTTTTTT.

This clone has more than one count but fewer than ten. The DNA of the CDR3 is TGTGCCAGCAGCCCGTCCGGGACTAGCGGGTTCGACCAGAGCACAGATACGCAGTATTTT. It encodes CASSPSGTSGFDQSTDTQYF. The rearrangement joins TRBV9 to TRBJ2-3, with 12 bases matching TRBD2. With 4 bases clipped from V and 0 bases from J, the junction kept 15 bases outside the gene matches. The CDR3 length is 20 residues. CDR1 is SGDLS, CDR2 YYNGEE, per germline.

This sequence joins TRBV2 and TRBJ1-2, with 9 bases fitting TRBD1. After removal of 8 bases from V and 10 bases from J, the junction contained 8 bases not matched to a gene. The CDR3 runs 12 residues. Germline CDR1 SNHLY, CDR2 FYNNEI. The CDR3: CASGQGLLFYTF. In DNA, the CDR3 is TGTGCCAGCGGACAGGGGTTGTTATTCTACACCTTC.